This TCR beta chain was found in a study of PD-1 blockade in classical Hodgkin lymphoma. The time point is: cycle 4 day 1 (C4D1), after less than 7 weeks of nivolumab. Brentuximab vedotin exposure varied, and every patient relapsed after autologous stem cell transplantation. CDR3 length equals 17 residues. Germline assignment: CDR1 SGHRS and CDR2 YFSETQ. The V and J ends lost 1 base and 7 bases, in that order; junction bases with no gene match: 13. Profiling relied on immunoSEQ multiplex PCR, and the TCRdb table lists in-frame clones only, not all of them. The data contain some 52,000 clones, roughly 86% of them singletons. Study-level results: Baseline diversity was lower in partial responders and progressors than complete responders.

Comments on this clone: Its antigen is still unknown.

The sample here was peripheral blood mononuclear cells (PBMCs), taken before the fourth cycle of nivolumab. The chain uses TRBV5-1 and TRBJ2-5; 10 bases agree with TRBD2. This clonotype was obtained from a human donor with classical Hodgkin lymphoma. The CDR3 nucleotides are TGCGCCAGCAGCTTGTCTAGCGGGGGACTATTAGGAGGGACCCAGTACTTC. This codes for CASSLSSGGLLGGTQYF.